The present T cell receptor beta chain was sequenced within a study of Graves' ophthalmopathy and Graves' hyperthyroidism. In the study overall: At initial diagnosis, peripheral blood was obtained, and this preceded any treatment. Whole-study findings and limits: Blood samples also showed most expanded thyroid clonotypes exceeding 0.001 frequency.

Trimming took 7 bases from V and 8 from J; bases not matched to a gene: 8. The CDR3 length is 14 residues. CDR1 is LNHDA and CDR2 is SQIVND in the germline V gene (reference sequence). Beta-chain TCR CDR3 regions were amplified from RNA transcripts. RT-PCR in the first round used HTBI primers; a second-round multiplex PCR followed. In TCRdb, the multiplex PCR reads were re-called with MiXCR into one record per CDR3 protein. The profile shows over 650,000 distinct CDR3 sequences, over 40% of them singletons. This clonotype was recorded many times. Its antigen is unidentified. The sequence was obtained from an adult man with Graves' ophthalmopathy. The V and J genes are TRBV19 and TRBJ1-6, with 7 bases matching TRBD1. Sequenced material: peripheral blood. This CDR3 reads CASMAAGGDSPLHF. The CDR3 region has the DNA TGTGCCAGTATGGCGGCAGGGGGTGATTCACCCCTCCACTTT. The complete variable domain, with remaining parts taken from reference TRBV19 and TRBJ1-6, reads DGGITQSPKYLFRKEGQNVTLSCEQNLNHDAMYWYRQDPGQGLRLIYYSQIVNDFQKGDIAEGYSVSREKKESFPLTVTSAQKNPTAFYLCASMAAGGDSPLHFGNGTRLTVT.